Following are 20 T cell receptor beta chains from one sample sequenced in a study of cytomegalovirus exposure and HLA in healthy donors. Assay used: immunoSEQ multiplex PCR; TCRdb lists only in-frame clones, some missing. In the table there are about 150,000 clones, about 91% of which are singletons. Sequencing was performed on PBMCs. The source of these receptors is a man younger than 35 in good health and CMV-seropositive.

This sequence joins TRBV18 and TRBJ1-5, with D maybe TRBD1 (5 bases). Looked up from germline, CDR1 is KGHSH and CDR2 is LQKENI. CDR3 length: 13 amino acids. The germline V and J ends were trimmed by 3 bases and 5 bases, with 8 bases remaining between them. CDR3 DNA sequence: TGTGCCAGCTCACCCGGGGGTGATCAGCCCCAGCATTTT. Protein: CASSPGGDQPQHF.

The chain uses TRBV6-1 and TRBJ1-5, with a weak D call TRBD1 (5 bases). Per germline, CDR1 MNHNS and CDR2 SASEGT. Trimming pared 2 bases from V and 7 bases from J, leaving 15 bases between. The CDR3 has 15 amino acids. The CDR3 DNA reads as TGTGCCAGCAGTGAACTCGGTAGGGAGGGGCAGCCCCAGCATTTT. Amino acid sequence: CASSELGREGQPQHF.

The chain is built from TRBV5-6 and TRBJ2-7; a weak D match, TRBD1 (5 bases). Germline CDR1 and CDR2: SGHDT and YYEEEE. This CDR3 is 11 amino acids long. The germline V and J ends were trimmed by 3 bases and 8 bases, with 9 bases remaining between them. CDR3 protein: CASSSGQQQYF. CDR3 bases: TGTGCCAGCAGCTCCGGACAACAGCAGTACTTC.

This clone appeared a few times. This sequence joins TRBV30 and TRBJ1-2, with D uncertain. The CDR3 is made up of 12 amino acids. Germline loops: CDR1 GTSNPN, CDR2 SVGIG (reference sequence). The V and J ends lost 3 bases and 2 bases respectively, with 7 bases between them. The CDR3 here is CAWSLLNYGYTF. The CDR3 DNA sequence: TGTGCCTGGAGCCTACTGAACTATGGCTACACCTTC. Looking up the rest from reference TRBV30 and TRBJ1-2 gives the full variable domain: SQTIHQWPATLVQPVGSPLSLECTVEGTSNPNLYWYRQAAGRGLQLLFYSVGIGQISSEVPQNLSASRPQDRQFILSSKKLLLSDSGFYLCAWSLLNYGYTFGSGTRLTVV.

The chain joins TRBV19 to TRBJ1-5; D ambiguous. The CDR3 has 15 residues. Germline CDR1 is LNHDA and CDR2 is SQIVND (reference sequence). The V end was cut by 5 bases, the J end by 0 bases, with 11 bases between. CDR3 sequence (DNA): TGTGCCAGTAGTTATAGTCTCCGTAGCAATCAGCCCCAGCATTTT. This translates into CASSYSLRSNQPQHF.

CDR3 DNA sequence: TGTGCCAGCAGCTTGTCCCCGGGACTAGCGGGGGGCCAGGTCTACGAGCAGTACTTC. As protein: CASSLSPGLAGGQVYEQYF. This chain joins TRBV5-4 and TRBJ2-7, with TRBD2 identical over 15 bases. Losses at the gene ends were 1 base for V and 3 bases for J; bases not matched to a gene: 11. Germline V CDR1 and CDR2: SGHNT, YYREEE (reference sequence). There are 19 residues in the CDR3. The full variable domain, its missing parts supplied by reference TRBV5-4 and TRBJ2-7, is ETGVTQSPTHLIKTRGQQVTLRCSSQSGHNTVSWYQQALGQGPQFIFQYYREEENGRGNFPPRFSGLQFPNYSSELNVNALELDDSALYLCASSLSPGLAGGQVYEQYFGPGTRLTVT.

This chain links TRBV7-9 with TRBJ1-1; no clear D. This CDR3 has 14 residues. Germline V gene lookup returns CDR1 SEHNR and CDR2 FQNEAQ (reference sequence). V was shortened by 2 bases and J by 3 bases, with 10 bases between the two germline ends. CDR3 in DNA: TGTGCCAGCAGCTTATTACAGCCATACACTGAAGCTTTCTTT. Residues: CASSLLQPYTEAFF. Together with reference TRBV7-9 and TRBJ1-1, the CDR3 gives the full variable domain: DTGVSQNPRHKITKRGQNVTFRCDPISEHNRLYWYRQTLGQGPEFLTYFQNEAQLEKSRLLSDRFSAERPKGSFSTLEIQRTEQGDSAMYLCASSLLQPYTEAFFGQGTRLTVV.

Concerning this clone: A read error may produce the germline difference seen at one junction end. The V call is TRBV28, the J call TRBJ1-2, with D perhaps matching TRBD1 (6 bases). The CDR3 contains 12 residues. Germline CDR1 reads MDHEN; CDR2 reads SYDVKM. The CDR3 nucleotides are TGTGCCAGCAGTTTATGGCCCAGGGGTAATGACTTC. Its protein product is CASSLWPRGNDF.

This chain connects TRBV18 to TRBJ1-4; 7 nucleotides line up with TRBD1. Germline values: CDR1 KGHSH, CDR2 LQKENI. This CDR3 is built from 16 residues. After removal of 5 bases from V and 0 bases from J, the junction contained 6 bases not matched to a gene. The CDR3 bases are TGTGCCAGCTCAGCACAGGGGTTTGCAACTAATGAAAAACTGTTTTTT. Its protein is CASSAQGFATNEKLFF.

V gene TRBV5-1 combines with J gene TRBJ2-1; TRBD2 agrees at 11 bases. CDR1 and CDR2 (germline): SGHRS, YFSETQ. Unmatched junction bases numbered 3, after V lost 5 bases and J lost 2 bases. CDR3 length: 15 residues. CDR3 nucleotide sequence: TGCGCCAGCAGGCTAGCGGGAGGACCCTACAATGAGCAGTTCTTC. As protein: CASRLAGGPYNEQFF.

The J gene is TRBJ2-2, the V gene TRBV5-1, with a weak D call TRBD2 (6 bases). The CDR3 has 14 amino acids. Trimming stripped 8 bases from V and 2 bases from J, with 13 bases between. Per germline, CDR1 SGHRS and CDR2 YFSETQ. The CDR3 DNA reads as TGCGCCAGTACCCCCGGGACTAACACCGGGGAGCTGTTTTTT. Residues: CASTPGTNTGELFF.

The chain joins TRBV7-8 to TRBJ1-5; D may be TRBD1 (6 bases). Germline V CDR1 and CDR2: SGHVS, FQNEAQ. V lost 6 bases and J lost 2, with 11 bases in between. This CDR3 has 14 residues. The CDR3 loop reads CASSYSGGNQPQHF. Written as DNA, the CDR3 is TGTGCCAGCAGTTATTCAGGGGGCAATCAGCCCCAGCATTTT.

The rearrangement links TRBV15 to TRBJ2-1; TRBD2 might be the D (6 bases). Germline V CDR1 and CDR2: LNHNV, YYDKDF (reference sequence). The V and J ends lost 5 bases and 2 bases respectively, with 10 bases between them. The CDR3 loop spans 14 amino acids. CDR3 sequence: CATSPGEAYNEQFF. The CDR3 DNA follows: TGTGCCACCAGCCCGGGAGAAGCCTACAATGAGCAGTTCTTC.

This clone was seen just once. The CDR3 loop is CASSYLLRGEDIQYF. CDR3 coding DNA: TGTGCCAGCAGTTACCTCCTCCGGGGGGAGGACATTCAGTACTTC. This chain uses TRBV6-6 with TRBJ2-4, with TRBD2 matching over 7 bases. The V and J ends lost 2 bases and 8 bases, in that order; junction bases with no gene match: 9. The CDR3 totals 15 residues. From germline, CDR1 is MNHNY and CDR2 SVGAGI (reference sequence).

The chain employs TRBV10-3 and TRBJ1-1; D unresolved. The CDR3 is made up of 20 amino acids. The V end lost 0 bases, the J end lost 3 bases, and 26 bases lay between the germline ends. Germline CDR1 is ENHRY and CDR2 is SYGVKD. CDR3 sequence (DNA): TGTGCCATCAGTGAGTCATGGGCTATCTTGACACCAGTGGTAGACACTGAAGCTTTCTTT. This gives the protein CAISESWAILTPVVDTEAFF.

The DNA for the CDR3 is TGTGCCAGCAGGACTCATGGCTACACCTTC. This encodes CASRTHGYTF. The rearrangement joins TRBV7-2 to TRBJ1-2; D remains unclear. The CDR3 length is 10 residues. Trimming cost V 6 bases and J 6 bases, with 5 bases left between them. CDR1 is SGHTA and CDR2 is FQGNSA in the germline V gene.

The chain recombines TRBV7-9 with TRBJ1-1; D remains unclear. Looked up from germline, CDR1 is SEHNR and CDR2 is FQNEAQ (reference sequence). V gave up 5 bases and J gave up 1 base, with 5 bases separating them. This CDR3 region has 12 residues. CDR3: CASSGSNTEAFF. CDR3 nucleotides: TGTGCCAGCAGCGGCTCGAACACTGAAGCTTTCTTT.

This clone came up once. The rearrangement links TRBV28 to TRBJ2-5; tentatively, D is TRBD1 (6 bases). Germline CDR1 and CDR2: MDHEN and SYDVKM. V lost 7 bases and J lost 5, with 14 bases in between. This CDR3 contains 13 residues. CDR3: CASTQGGRETQYF. The CDR3 coding sequence is TGTGCCAGCACCCAAGGGGGTCGGGAGACCCAGTACTTC.

This chain uses TRBV4-1 with TRBJ2-1, with no clear D. This CDR3 contains 16 residues. The V and J ends lost 1 base and 0 bases respectively, with 10 bases between them. CDR1 is MGHRA and CDR2 is YSYEKL in the germline V gene. This chain's CDR3 is CASSQAAQRSYNEQFF. CDR3 in DNA: TGCGCCAGCAGCCAAGCGGCGCAGCGCTCCTACAATGAGCAGTTCTTC.

Note on this clone: It is likely a read error: a sequence one base away is far more abundant. V and J are TRBV5-1 and TRBJ1-5; possibly TRBD1 for D (6 bases). Deletions cut 0 bases from V and 6 bases from J, with 13 bases between. Germline values: CDR1 SGHRS, CDR2 YFSETQ. The CDR3 has 15 amino acids. DNA for the CDR3: TGCGCCAGCAGCTTGGAAAAGGGGGTTGGTCAGCCCCAGCATTTT. It specifies CASSLEKGVGQPQHF.